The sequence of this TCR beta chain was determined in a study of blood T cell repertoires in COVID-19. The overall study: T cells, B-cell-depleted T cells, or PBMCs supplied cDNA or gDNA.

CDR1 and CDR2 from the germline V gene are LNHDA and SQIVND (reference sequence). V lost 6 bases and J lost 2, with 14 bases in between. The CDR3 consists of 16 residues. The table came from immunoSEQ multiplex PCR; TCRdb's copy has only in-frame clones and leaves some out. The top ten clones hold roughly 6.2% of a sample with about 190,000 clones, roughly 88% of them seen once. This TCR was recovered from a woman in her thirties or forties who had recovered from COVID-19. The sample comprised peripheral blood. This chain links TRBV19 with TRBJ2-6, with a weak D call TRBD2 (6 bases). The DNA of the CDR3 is TGTGCCAGTAGCGATGCGTCGGGGGCTGGGGCCAACGTCCTGACTTTC. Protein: CASSDASGAGANVLTF.